This entry concerns a single T cell receptor beta chain. Its specificity is unknown. The sample belongs to a study of cytomegalovirus exposure and HLA in healthy donors. About the study: Assignment to the Caucasian-associated ancestry cluster applied to 81% of the approximately 400 genotyped donors.

The study ran its PCR with 60 Vbeta and 13 Jbeta primers. Method: immunoSEQ multiplex PCR; TCRdb's copy keeps in-frame clones and lacks some. Of approximately 95,000 clones in the sample, approximately 81% are singletons; the top ten hold approximately 4%. Findings and limits, study-wide: Several top significant clusters appeared, in a later analysis, to be linked to common viral pathogens.

The CDR3 runs to 12 residues. The V and J ends lost 5 bases and 11 bases, in that order; junction bases with no gene match: 8. Germline assignment: CDR1 SGHAT and CDR2 FQNNGV. This rearrangement joins TRBV11-2 to TRBJ1-1; TRBD1 matches at 7 bases. Sequenced input: PBMCs. The receptor was derived from a woman aged 65 to 85 in good health and CMV-seropositive. The CDR3 loop reads CASSLEGAGAFF. Here the CDR3 DNA reads TGTGCCAGCAGCCTTGAGGGGGCGGGCGCTTTCTTT.